This T cell receptor (beta chain) was recorded in a study of T cell repertoires in cytomegalovirus infection. Turning to the study itself: Use of recently identified HLA-C-restricted and well-studied HLA-B-restricted CMV epitopes was part of the study. TCR beta signatures that were public indicated CMV infection and matching HLA type.

About this clonotype: Its antigen remains unknown.

TCRdb itself ran the reads through MiXCR, one entry per CDR3 protein. The sample holds under 90,000 distinct CDR3 sequences; 45% to 55% are singletons and the top ten take approximately 95%. General study findings and limits: Cumulative public TCR beta family frequency identified CMV carriers with the relevant HLA. What dominated the ex vivo response were HLA-C-restricted CMV-specific TCR beta clonotypes.

Sequenced material: CD8+ T cells from cultured PBMCs, taken from culture after CMV antigen stimulation. The sequence was collected from a human donor in good health (CMV status not recorded). Some clones in this sample may be carry-over from other donors' samples.

For the CDR3, the DNA is TGTGCCAGCAGCTTAACTCCGGAGGGTCAGCCCCAGCATTTT. This gives the protein CASSLTPEGQPQHF. V usage is TRBV28 and J usage is TRBJ1-5; D uncertain. The CDR3 consists of 14 residues. The V and J ends lost 6 bases and 6 bases respectively, with 15 bases between them. Germline V gene lookup returns CDR1 MDHEN and CDR2 SYDVKM.